Listed below are T cell receptor beta chains from one sample, sequenced in a study of Graves' ophthalmopathy and Graves' hyperthyroidism. Via MiXCR, TCRdb re-called the multiplex PCR reads, giving one row per CDR3 protein. This table holds some 520,000 distinct CDR3 sequences, approximately 15% found once. Input material: blood. These receptors were collected from a woman in her 30s with Graves' ophthalmopathy. Both conserved end residues are part of each CDR3. A D gene is named only where the DNA matches it firmly. A row's size may be missing; if present it is once, few, many or a size class.

CDR3aa: CASSQAETGTNTGELFF
CDR3nt: TGTGCCAGCAGCCAAGCCGAGACGGGGACGAACACCGGGGAGCTGTTTTTT
d_gene: .
abundance: .
j_gene: TRBJ2-2
v_gene: TRBV4-2

CDR3aa: CASSEPSGAEAFF
CDR3nt: TGTGCCAGCAGTGAGCCCTCCGGGGCAGAAGCTTTCTTT
d_gene: .
abundance: many
j_gene: TRBJ1-1
v_gene: TRBV25-1

CDR3aa: CASRATGGGAAETQYF
CDR3nt: TGTGCCAGCAGGGCCACGGGCGGGGGGGCCGCGGAGACCCAGTACTTC
d_gene: TRBD2
abundance: many
j_gene: TRBJ2-5
v_gene: TRBV12-3/TRBV12-4

CDR3aa: CASSRGQGVSSYEQYF
CDR3nt: TGTGCCAGCAGTAGGGGACAGGGGGTAAGCTCCTACGAGCAGTACTTC
d_gene: TRBD1
abundance: many
j_gene: TRBJ2-7
v_gene: TRBV12-3/TRBV12-4

CDR3aa: CASSLEGLSKNIQYF
CDR3nt: TGTGCCAGCAGTTTGGAGGGGTTGTCCAAAAACATTCAGTACTTC
d_gene: .
abundance: .
j_gene: TRBJ2-4
v_gene: TRBV27

CDR3aa: CASSESSGTRNYEQYF
CDR3nt: TGTGCCAGCAGTGAATCCTCCGGGACTAGAAACTACGAGCAGTACTTC
d_gene: TRBD2
abundance: many
j_gene: TRBJ2-7
v_gene: TRBV25-1

CDR3aa: CASSMTGSYEQYF
CDR3nt: TGTGCCAGCAGTATGACAGGATCCTACGAGCAGTACTTC
d_gene: .
abundance: few
j_gene: TRBJ2-7
v_gene: TRBV28

CDR3aa: CASSLSGVINTDAFF
CDR3nt: TGTGCCAGCAGCTTATCGGGGGTCATCAACACTGATGCTTTCTTT
d_gene: .
abundance: .
j_gene: TRBJ1-1
v_gene: TRBV11-3

CDR3aa: CASSLTVEMNTEAFF
CDR3nt: TGTGCCAGCAGCTTAACAGTGGAGATGAACACTGAAGCTTTCTTT
d_gene: .
abundance: many
j_gene: TRBJ1-1
v_gene: TRBV11-2

CDR3aa: CASSRGARGGNTIYF
CDR3nt: TGTGCCAGTTCCCGCGGCGCCAGAGGAGGAAACACCATATATTTT
d_gene: .
abundance: many
j_gene: TRBJ1-3
v_gene: TRBV12-3/TRBV12-4

CDR3aa: CASQSSGPSFEQYF
CDR3nt: TGTGCCAGCCAATCTTCGGGGCCCTCCTTCGAGCAGTACTTC
d_gene: .
abundance: .
j_gene: TRBJ2-7
v_gene: TRBV28

CDR3aa: CASSSRQGAMNTIYF
CDR3nt: TGTGCCAGCAGCTCTAGACAGGGGGCGATGAACACCATATATTTT
d_gene: TRBD1
abundance: many
j_gene: TRBJ1-3
v_gene: TRBV27

CDR3aa: CSASGRGLAASYEQYF
CDR3nt: TGCAGTGCTAGCGGCAGGGGACTAGCGGCCTCCTACGAGCAGTACTTC
d_gene: TRBD2
abundance: .
j_gene: TRBJ2-7
v_gene: TRBV20-1

CDR3aa: CAIRDRESAFF
CDR3nt: TGTGCCATCAGGGACAGGGAATCAGCTTTCTTT
d_gene: TRBD1
abundance: many
j_gene: TRBJ1-1
v_gene: TRBV10-3

CDR3aa: CASSQNSGLRSSYEQYF
CDR3nt: TGTGCCAGCAGCCAAAATTCGGGACTCCGGAGCTCCTACGAGCAGTACTTC
d_gene: .
abundance: few
j_gene: TRBJ2-7
v_gene: TRBV14

CDR3aa: CSADRTSGDQETQYF
CDR3nt: TGCAGTGCGGATAGGACTAGCGGGGACCAAGAGACCCAGTACTTC
d_gene: TRBD2
abundance: many
j_gene: TRBJ2-5
v_gene: TRBV20-1

CDR3aa: CSAPGLQETQYF
CDR3nt: TGCAGTGCCCCGGGCCTCCAAGAGACCCAGTACTTC
d_gene: .
abundance: many
j_gene: TRBJ2-5
v_gene: TRBV20-1

CDR3aa: CASSLGVDRRPGNTIYF
CDR3nt: TGTGCCAGCAGCCTCGGGGTTGACAGGCGACCTGGAAACACCATATATTTT
d_gene: .
abundance: .
j_gene: TRBJ1-3
v_gene: TRBV11-2

CDR3aa: CASSQWGDTNTEAFF
CDR3nt: TGTGCCAGCAGCCAATGGGGGGATACGAACACTGAAGCTTTCTTT
d_gene: .
abundance: many
j_gene: TRBJ1-1
v_gene: TRBV9

CDR3aa: CASSFWGTENQPQHF
CDR3nt: TGTGCCAGCAGTTTTTGGGGGACAGAGAATCAGCCCCAGCATTTT
d_gene: TRBD1
abundance: once
j_gene: TRBJ1-5
v_gene: TRBV28

CDR3aa: CATARTSGGNVYNEQFF
CDR3nt: TGTGCCACCGCCCGGACTAGCGGGGGGAACGTATACAATGAGCAGTTCTTC
d_gene: TRBD2
abundance: .
j_gene: TRBJ2-1
v_gene: TRBV24-1

CDR3aa: CASSLWDRAIHEQYF
CDR3nt: TGCGCCAGCAGCTTGTGGGACAGGGCCATCCACGAGCAGTACTTC
d_gene: TRBD1
abundance: few
j_gene: TRBJ2-7
v_gene: TRBV5-1

CDR3aa: CASSSREYEQYF
CDR3nt: TGTGCCAGCAGTAGCAGGGAGTACGAGCAGTACTTC
d_gene: .
abundance: many
j_gene: TRBJ2-7
v_gene: TRBV12-3/TRBV12-4

CDR3aa: CASRLAGGESTDTQYF
CDR3nt: TGTGCCAGCAGACTAGCGGGGGGCGAGAGCACAGATACGCAGTATTTT
d_gene: TRBD2
abundance: .
j_gene: TRBJ2-3
v_gene: TRBV13

CDR3aa: CASSLTGLAYEQYF
CDR3nt: TGTGCCAGCAGTCTAACGGGACTAGCCTACGAGCAGTACTTC
d_gene: TRBD2
abundance: few
j_gene: TRBJ2-7
v_gene: TRBV28

CDR3aa: CASSLSIGTGGHYEQYF
CDR3nt: TGTGCCAGCAGTTTGAGTATAGGGACAGGGGGGCACTACGAGCAGTACTTC
d_gene: TRBD1
abundance: .
j_gene: TRBJ2-7
v_gene: TRBV12-3/TRBV12-4

CDR3aa: CATSRGTGFYGYTF
CDR3nt: TGTGCCACCAGCAGAGGGACGGGCTTCTATGGCTACACCTTC
d_gene: .
abundance: many
j_gene: TRBJ1-2
v_gene: TRBV15

CDR3aa: CASSYTTGTGGEQYF
CDR3nt: TGTGCCAGCAGCTACACCACCGGGACAGGGGGCGAGCAGTACTTC
d_gene: TRBD1
abundance: many
j_gene: TRBJ2-7
v_gene: TRBV6-5

CDR3aa: CASSPGGSDTGELFF
CDR3nt: TGTGCCAGCTCACCAGGAGGGTCGGACACCGGGGAGCTGTTTTTT
d_gene: .
abundance: few
j_gene: TRBJ2-2
v_gene: TRBV18

CDR3aa: CASSLEAPGTQYF
CDR3nt: TGTGCCAGCAGTTTAGAGGCCCCGGGGACCCAGTACTTC
d_gene: .
abundance: many
j_gene: TRBJ2-5
v_gene: TRBV28

CDR3aa: CSAEDTGLAKNIQYF
CDR3nt: TGCAGCGCCGAGGATACAGGGCTAGCCAAAAACATTCAGTACTTC
d_gene: .
abundance: .
j_gene: TRBJ2-4
v_gene: TRBV29-1

CDR3aa: CASSLANMNTEAFF
CDR3nt: TGTGCCAGCAGCTTAGCTAACATGAACACTGAAGCTTTCTTT
d_gene: .
abundance: many
j_gene: TRBJ1-1
v_gene: TRBV7-8

CDR3aa: CASSDPGHSTGYTF
CDR3nt: TGTGCCTCCAGTGACCCCGGACATAGTACGGGCTACACCTTC
d_gene: .
abundance: .
j_gene: TRBJ1-2
v_gene: TRBV24-1

CDR3aa: CASSQVKLEETQYF
CDR3nt: TGTGCCAGCAGCCAAGTGAAACTGGAGGAGACCCAGTACTTC
d_gene: .
abundance: many
j_gene: TRBJ2-5
v_gene: TRBV14

CDR3aa: CASSWGSASPGNTIYF
CDR3nt: TGTGCCAGCAGTTGGGGATCCGCCTCGCCCGGAAACACCATATATTTT
d_gene: .
abundance: many
j_gene: TRBJ1-3
v_gene: TRBV6-5

CDR3aa: CASSDWPTGRLNSPLHF
CDR3nt: TGTGCCAGCAGTGATTGGCCGACCGGGCGTCTCAATTCACCCCTCCACTTT
d_gene: .
abundance: many
j_gene: TRBJ1-6
v_gene: TRBV6-1